The rows below give T cell receptor beta chains drawn from one sample of a study of blood T cell repertoires in COVID-19. TCRdb's copy holds only in-frame clones and misses some; the assay was immunoSEQ multiplex PCR. The sample lists about 41,000 clones; 81% were seen once. Sequences were obtained from peripheral blood. These receptors were taken from a man between 35 and 55 years old with active or convalescent COVID-19. The CDR3 runs from the conserved cysteine through the conserved F or W. D genes are given only for firm matches. Only some rows state a clone size, as once, few, many or a class for expanded clones.

j_call,v_call,d_call,clone_size,cdr3_nt,cdr3_aa
TRBJ2-3,TRBV5-6,TRBD2,-,TGTGCCAGCACCCGGGGGGACTTACTCACAGATACGCAGTATTTT,CASTRGDLLTDTQYF
TRBJ2-5,TRBV30,-,-,TGTGCCTGGAGTGCACCTACCTATAGTCAAGAGACCCAGTACTTC,CAWSAPTYSQETQYF
TRBJ2-3,TRBV6-5,-,-,TGTGCCAGCGCCACTCCGGGGGGCGTCAGGGATACGCAGTATTTT,CASATPGGVRDTQYF
TRBJ2-3,TRBV2,TRBD2,-,TGTGCCAGCAGGAGATTAGCGGGGGCCCGCACAGATACGCAGTATTTT,CASRRLAGARTDTQYF
TRBJ1-4,TRBV4-3,-,few,TGCGCCAGCAGCCACCTTCAGGGGTCCGGGGATGAAAAACTGTTTTTT,CASSHLQGSGDEKLFF
TRBJ1-5,TRBV6-6,TRBD1,-,TGTGCCAGCAGTTTCCCGGGACAGGGCCATCAGCCCCAGCATTTT,CASSFPGQGHQPQHF
TRBJ2-7,TRBV2,TRBD2,-,TGTGCCAGCAGTAGGACTAGCGGGACCTACGAGCAGTACTTC,CASSRTSGTYEQYF
TRBJ1-6,TRBV5-1,TRBD1,few,TGCGCCAGCAGCTGGGACAGGGTTAATTCACCCCTCCACTTT,CASSWDRVNSPLHF
TRBJ2-7,TRBV11-2,-,once,TGTGCCAGCAGCTTAGGCAGGGGCCCCTACGAGCAGTACTTC,CASSLGRGPYEQYF
TRBJ2-7,TRBV28,-,-,TGTGCCAGCAGTTGGGCTTACGAGCAGTACTTC,CASSWAYEQYF
TRBJ2-1,TRBV29-1,-,once,TGCAGCGTTGTCGCCCCCGCGCCGAGCTCCTACAATGAGCAGTTCTTC,CSVVAPAPSSYNEQFF
TRBJ2-5,TRBV29-1,-,-,TGCAGCGTTGGATCGGGGGAACGGGAGACCCAGTACTTC,CSVGSGERETQYF
TRBJ2-1,TRBV11-2,-,-,TGTGCCAGCAGCGAGCCCTGGACTCCGGGGGATGAGCAGTTCTTC,CASSEPWTPGDEQFF
TRBJ1-1,TRBV7-3,-,-,TGTGCCAGCAGCGAAACCAGGGACACCTTGAACACTGAAGCTTTCTTT,CASSETRDTLNTEAFF
TRBJ1-2,TRBV12-3/TRBV12-4,-,-,TGTGCCAGCAGGCCGGGAGCGGGGGGCTACACCTTC,CASRPGAGGYTF
TRBJ2-3,TRBV30,-,-,TGTGCCTGGAGATCGGGGTCTGCGGATACGCAGTATTTT,CAWRSGSADTQYF
TRBJ1-5,TRBV27,-,few,TGTGCCAGCAGTTTGGAGTATAGCAATCAGCCCCAGCATTTT,CASSLEYSNQPQHF
TRBJ2-1,TRBV11-1,-,-,TGTGCCAGCAGCGTCCTCGGGACAATGGGCAATGAGCAGTTCTTC,CASSVLGTMGNEQFF
TRBJ1-5,TRBV28,TRBD1,-,TGTGCCAGCAGTCTCGGGACAGGGAATCAGCCCCAGCATTTT,CASSLGTGNQPQHF
TRBJ1-3,TRBV28,-,-,TGTGCCAGCAGTTACGTTACGTCGGGCTCTGGAAACACCATATATTTT,CASSYVTSGSGNTIYF
TRBJ2-7,TRBV3-1/TRBV3-2,TRBD1,-,TGTGCCAGCAGCCTCCTCTTTGGACAGGGGCGACCCTACGAGCAGTACTTC,CASSLLFGQGRPYEQYF
TRBJ1-2,TRBV2,-,once,TGTGCCAGCGTCCAGGCAGGGATCCGGCACTATGGCTACACCTTC,CASVQAGIRHYGYTF
TRBJ2-6,TRBV5-6,-,-,TGTGCCAGCAGCCTACAGAGCTCTGGGGCCAACGTCCTGACTTTC,CASSLQSSGANVLTF
TRBJ2-7,TRBV7-6,TRBD2,once,TGTGCCAGCAGCTCCCGGGGAACTAGCGGGGGGCCTTACGAGCAGTACTTC,CASSSRGTSGGPYEQYF
TRBJ1-3,TRBV19,-,-,TGTGCCAGTAGTATCTCCGACAGAATCGGAAACACCATATATTTT,CASSISDRIGNTIYF
TRBJ1-2,TRBV6-5,-,-,TGTGCCAGCAGATCTGACAGTAACTATGGCTACACCTTC,CASRSDSNYGYTF
TRBJ2-5,TRBV2,TRBD2,-,TGTGCCAGCAGAGCAGGGACTAGCGGGGGAGGGCAAGAGACCCAGTACTTC,CASRAGTSGGGQETQYF
TRBJ1-2,TRBV2,-,once,TGTGCCACCCTCGAAGCGAGCGGGTACTATGGCTACACCTTC,CATLEASGYYGYTF
TRBJ2-7,TRBV19,TRBD2,-,TGTGCCAGTTCCCCCGGGGGGGGCTCCTTTATTTACGAGCAGTACTTC,CASSPGGGSFIYEQYF
TRBJ2-7,TRBV28,-,-,TGTGCCAGCAGTTACCCCCGGGAGCCTATAGACTACGAGCAGTACTTC,CASSYPREPIDYEQYF
TRBJ2-3,TRBV29-1,-,-,TGCAGCGTTGACGACAGGTGGAGCACAGATACGCAGTATTTT,CSVDDRWSTDTQYF
TRBJ2-5,TRBV5-1,TRBD2,-,TGCGCCAGCAGCGGACTAGCGGGAGGTTGGGGGAGAGAGACCCAGTACTTC,CASSGLAGGWGRETQYF
TRBJ2-3,TRBV5-1,TRBD2,-,TGCGCCAGCAGCCGGGGGAGCGGGGGGTCAGATACGCAGTATTTT,CASSRGSGGSDTQYF
TRBJ2-1,TRBV6-5,-,-,TGTGCCAGCAGCCTCGACAGCGATGAGCAGTTCTTC,CASSLDSDEQFF
TRBJ2-3,TRBV9,TRBD2,-,TGTGCCAGCAGCGACGGACTAGCGAGACTCACAGATACGCAGTATTTT,CASSDGLARLTDTQYF
TRBJ1-1,TRBV7-9,-,-,TGTGCCAGCAGCTTAGTGGGGTGGGCCGACAGTGAAGCTTTCTTT,CASSLVGWADSEAFF
TRBJ2-7,TRBV5-1,TRBD1,-,TGCGCCAGCTCCGGGACAGGCTCCTACGAGCAGTACTTC,CASSGTGSYEQYF
TRBJ2-6,TRBV7-9,-,-,TGTGCCAGCAGCCCCCGCGTAATGACAACCGGGGCCAACGTCCTGACTTTC,CASSPRVMTTGANVLTF
TRBJ2-7,TRBV28,TRBD1,-,TGTGCCAGCAGTCAGATGGGACAGCGCCCCTACGAGCAGTACTTC,CASSQMGQRPYEQYF
TRBJ2-5,TRBV7-6,TRBD2,-,TGTGCCAGCAGCTTTGGGGGGGAAGAGACCCAGTACTTC,CASSFGGEETQYF
TRBJ2-1,TRBV9,TRBD2,-,TGTGCCAGCAGCCTGCTAGCGGGATTAAGAAATGAGCAGTTCTTC,CASSLLAGLRNEQFF
TRBJ1-4,TRBV5-1,-,-,TGCGCCAGCAGCTTGAGGGGTACAACTAATGAAAAACTGTTTTTT,CASSLRGTTNEKLFF
TRBJ2-3,TRBV29-1,TRBD1,-,TGCAGCGTCTCTGAGGGGGCGTGGACCGATACGCAGTATTTT,CSVSEGAWTDTQYF
TRBJ2-7,TRBV4-2,TRBD2,many,TGTGCCAGCAGCCAAGATAGCGGGGCCCACGAGCAGTACTTC,CASSQDSGAHEQYF
TRBJ2-1,TRBV5-1,TRBD2,-,TGCGCCAGCAGTCCGCTAGCGGGAGGGCGGTACAATGAGCAGTTCTTC,CASSPLAGGRYNEQFF
TRBJ2-7,TRBV7-9,-,-,TGTGCCAGCAGCCTTACAGGGTTCGAGCAGTACTTC,CASSLTGFEQYF
TRBJ1-1,TRBV9,TRBD1,-,TGTGCCAGCACCCAGGGGGTAGGAACTGAAGCTTTCTTT,CASTQGVGTEAFF
TRBJ1-2,TRBV4-1,-,few,TGCGCCAGCAGCCAGATAACAGCTAACTATGGCTACACCTTC,CASSQITANYGYTF
TRBJ1-1,TRBV5-4,-,-,TGTGCCAGCAGCACAACGGGGAACACTGAAGCTTTCTTT,CASSTTGNTEAFF
TRBJ2-2,TRBV5-1,-,-,TGCGCCAGCAGCTTAGTAGGCAGGCCACTGAACACCGGGGAGCTGTTTTTT,CASSLVGRPLNTGELFF
TRBJ1-2,TRBV19,-,-,TGTGCCAGTAGGGGGACTGGCAACTATGGCTACACCTTC,CASRGTGNYGYTF
TRBJ2-3,TRBV28,-,-,TGTGCCAGCAGTTCGGCGGGATCGGCAGGAGATACGCAGTATTTT,CASSSAGSAGDTQYF
TRBJ1-3,TRBV30,TRBD1,-,TGTGCCTGGAGTGCAGGGGGAACTGGAAACACCATATATTTT,CAWSAGGTGNTIYF